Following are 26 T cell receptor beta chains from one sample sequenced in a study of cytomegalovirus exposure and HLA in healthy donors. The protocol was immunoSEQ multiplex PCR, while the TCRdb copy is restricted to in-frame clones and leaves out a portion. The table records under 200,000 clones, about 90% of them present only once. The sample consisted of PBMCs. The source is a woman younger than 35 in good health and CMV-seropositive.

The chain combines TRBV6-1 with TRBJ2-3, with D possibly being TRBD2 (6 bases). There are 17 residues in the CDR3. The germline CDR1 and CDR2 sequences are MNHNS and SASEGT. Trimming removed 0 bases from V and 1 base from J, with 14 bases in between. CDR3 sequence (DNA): TGTGCCAGCAGTGAAGCGCCCGGGGGTTCCGGCACAGATACGCAGTATTTT. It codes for CASSEAPGGSGTDTQYF.

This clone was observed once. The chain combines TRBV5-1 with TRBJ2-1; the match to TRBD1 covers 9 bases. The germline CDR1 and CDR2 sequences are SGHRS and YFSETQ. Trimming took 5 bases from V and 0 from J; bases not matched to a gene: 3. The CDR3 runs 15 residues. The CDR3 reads CASRGTGSSYNEQFF. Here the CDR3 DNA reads TGCGCCAGCAGGGGGACAGGGAGCTCCTACAATGAGCAGTTCTTC.

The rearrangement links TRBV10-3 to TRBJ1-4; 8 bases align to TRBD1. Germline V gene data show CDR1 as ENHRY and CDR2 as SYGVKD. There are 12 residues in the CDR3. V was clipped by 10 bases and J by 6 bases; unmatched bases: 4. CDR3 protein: CATAGGDEKLFF. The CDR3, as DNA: TGTGCCACCGCAGGGGGCGATGAAAAACTGTTTTTT.

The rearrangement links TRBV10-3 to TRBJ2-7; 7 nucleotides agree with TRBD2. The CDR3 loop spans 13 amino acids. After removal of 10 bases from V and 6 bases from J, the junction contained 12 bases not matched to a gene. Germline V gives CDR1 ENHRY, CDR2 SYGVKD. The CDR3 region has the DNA TGTGCCACCGCGGGCGCTAGCGGCGGCGAGCAGTACTTC. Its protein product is CATAGASGGEQYF.

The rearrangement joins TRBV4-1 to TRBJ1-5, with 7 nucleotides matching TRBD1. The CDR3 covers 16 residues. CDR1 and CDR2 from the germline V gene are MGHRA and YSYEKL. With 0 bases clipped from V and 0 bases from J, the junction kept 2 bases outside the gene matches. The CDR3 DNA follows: TGCGCCAGCAGCCAAGAACAGGGGCCTAGCAATCAGCCCCAGCATTTT. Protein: CASSQEQGPSNQPQHF.

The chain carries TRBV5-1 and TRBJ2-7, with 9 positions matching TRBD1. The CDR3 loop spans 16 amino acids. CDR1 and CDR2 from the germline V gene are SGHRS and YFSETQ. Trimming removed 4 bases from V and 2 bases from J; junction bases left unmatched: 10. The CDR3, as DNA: TGCGCCAGCAGCCTGGCTAGGACAGGGGCCACCTACGAGCAGTACTTC. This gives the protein CASSLARTGATYEQYF.

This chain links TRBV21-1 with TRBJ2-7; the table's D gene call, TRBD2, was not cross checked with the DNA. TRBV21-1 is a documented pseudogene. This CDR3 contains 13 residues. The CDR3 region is CASSAAGVREQYF. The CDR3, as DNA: TGTGCCAGCAGCGCAGCGGGAGTAAGGGAGCAGTACTTC.

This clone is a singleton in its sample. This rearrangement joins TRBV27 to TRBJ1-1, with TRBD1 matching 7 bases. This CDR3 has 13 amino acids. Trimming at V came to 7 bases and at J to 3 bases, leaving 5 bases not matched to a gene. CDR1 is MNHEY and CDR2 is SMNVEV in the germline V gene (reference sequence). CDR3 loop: CASNSRGDTEAFF. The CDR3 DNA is TGTGCCAGCAACTCCAGGGGGGACACTGAAGCTTTCTTT.

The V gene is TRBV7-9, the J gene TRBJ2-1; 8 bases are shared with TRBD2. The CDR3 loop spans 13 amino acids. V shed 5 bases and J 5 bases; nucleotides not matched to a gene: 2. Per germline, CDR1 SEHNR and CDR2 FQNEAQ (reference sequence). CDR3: CASSLSGDNEQFF. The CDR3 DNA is TGTGCCAGCAGCCTTAGCGGGGACAATGAGCAGTTCTTC.

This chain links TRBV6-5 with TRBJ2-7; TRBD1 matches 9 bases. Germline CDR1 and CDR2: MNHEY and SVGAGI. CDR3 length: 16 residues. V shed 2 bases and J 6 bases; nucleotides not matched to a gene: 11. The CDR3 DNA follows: TGTGCCAGCAGTTACGACAGGGACAGGGCGTACGGCGAGCAGTACTTC. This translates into CASSYDRDRAYGEQYF.

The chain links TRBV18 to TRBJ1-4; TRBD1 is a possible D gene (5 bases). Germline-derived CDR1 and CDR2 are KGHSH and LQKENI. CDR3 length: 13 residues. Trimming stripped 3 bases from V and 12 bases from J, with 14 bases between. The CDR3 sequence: CASSPGSTGELFF. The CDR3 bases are TGTGCCAGCTCACCCGGATCTACAGGAGAACTGTTTTTT.

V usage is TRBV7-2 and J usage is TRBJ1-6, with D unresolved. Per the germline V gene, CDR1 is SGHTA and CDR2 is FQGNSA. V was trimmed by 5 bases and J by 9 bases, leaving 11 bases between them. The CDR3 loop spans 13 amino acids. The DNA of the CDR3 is TGTGCCAGCAGCCTGCCGGGTCTTTCACCCCTCCACTTT. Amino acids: CASSLPGLSPLHF.

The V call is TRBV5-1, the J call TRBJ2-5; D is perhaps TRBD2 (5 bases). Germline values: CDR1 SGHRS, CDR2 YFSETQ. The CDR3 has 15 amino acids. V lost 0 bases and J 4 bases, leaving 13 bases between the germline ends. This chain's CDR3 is CASSLARGIIETQYF. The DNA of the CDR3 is TGCGCCAGCAGCTTGGCCCGAGGGATTATAGAGACCCAGTACTTC.

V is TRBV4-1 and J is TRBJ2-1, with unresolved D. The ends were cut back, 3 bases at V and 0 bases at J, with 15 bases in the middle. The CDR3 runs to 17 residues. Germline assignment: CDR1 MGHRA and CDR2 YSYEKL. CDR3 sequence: CASSHSKAESSYNEQFF. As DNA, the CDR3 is TGCGCCAGCAGCCACTCTAAGGCGGAGAGCTCCTACAATGAGCAGTTCTTC.

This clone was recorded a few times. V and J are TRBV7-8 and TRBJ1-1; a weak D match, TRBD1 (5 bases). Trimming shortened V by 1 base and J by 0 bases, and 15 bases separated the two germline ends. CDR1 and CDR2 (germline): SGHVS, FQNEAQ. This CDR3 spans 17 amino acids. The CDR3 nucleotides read TGTGCCAGCAGCTTAGGTTGGTCAGGGCGCATGAACACTGAAGCTTTCTTT. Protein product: CASSLGWSGRMNTEAFF.

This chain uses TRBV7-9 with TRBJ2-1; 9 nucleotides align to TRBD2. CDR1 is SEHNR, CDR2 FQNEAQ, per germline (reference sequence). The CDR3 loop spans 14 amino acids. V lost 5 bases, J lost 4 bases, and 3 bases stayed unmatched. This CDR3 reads CASSKTSGYNEQFF. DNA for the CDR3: TGTGCCAGCAGCAAGACTAGCGGTTACAATGAGCAGTTCTTC.

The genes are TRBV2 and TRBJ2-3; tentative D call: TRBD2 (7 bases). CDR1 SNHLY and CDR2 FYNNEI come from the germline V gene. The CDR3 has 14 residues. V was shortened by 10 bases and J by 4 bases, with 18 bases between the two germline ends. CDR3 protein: CAMVGRGGSDTQYF. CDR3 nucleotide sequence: TGTGCCATGGTCGGCAGGGGAGGGTCAGATACGCAGTATTTT.

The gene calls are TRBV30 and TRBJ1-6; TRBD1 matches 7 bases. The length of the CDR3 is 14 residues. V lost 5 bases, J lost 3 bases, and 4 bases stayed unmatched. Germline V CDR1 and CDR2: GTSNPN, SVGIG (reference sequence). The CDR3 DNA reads TGTGCCTGGGGGGGGACAGACTATAATTCACCCCTCCACTTT. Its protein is CAWGGTDYNSPLHF.

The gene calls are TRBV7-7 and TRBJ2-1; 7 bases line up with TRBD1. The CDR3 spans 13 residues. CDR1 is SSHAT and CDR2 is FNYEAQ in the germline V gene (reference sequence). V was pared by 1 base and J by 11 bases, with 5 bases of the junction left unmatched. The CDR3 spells CASSLVLTGKQFF. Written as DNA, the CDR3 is TGTGCCAGCAGCTTAGTTTTGACAGGGAAGCAGTTCTTC.

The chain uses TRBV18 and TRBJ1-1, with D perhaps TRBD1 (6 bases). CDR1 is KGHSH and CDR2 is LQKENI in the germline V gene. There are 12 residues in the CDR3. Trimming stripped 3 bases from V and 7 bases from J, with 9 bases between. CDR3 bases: TGTGCCAGCTCACCCCTACAGGGTGAAGCTTTCTTT. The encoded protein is CASSPLQGEAFF.

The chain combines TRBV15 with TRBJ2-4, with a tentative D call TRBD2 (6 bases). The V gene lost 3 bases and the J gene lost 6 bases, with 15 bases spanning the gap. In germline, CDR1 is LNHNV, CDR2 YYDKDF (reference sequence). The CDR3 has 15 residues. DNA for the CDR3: TGTGCCACCAGCAGGCTATTGGGGCGGGGAAACATTCAGTACTTC. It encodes CATSRLLGRGNIQYF. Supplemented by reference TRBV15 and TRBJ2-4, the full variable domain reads DAMVIQNPRYQVTQFGKPVTLSCSQTLNHNVMYWYQQKSSQAPKLLFHYYDKDFNNEADTPDNFQSRRPNTSFCFLDIRSPGLGDTAMYLCATSRLLGRGNIQYFGAGTRLSVL.

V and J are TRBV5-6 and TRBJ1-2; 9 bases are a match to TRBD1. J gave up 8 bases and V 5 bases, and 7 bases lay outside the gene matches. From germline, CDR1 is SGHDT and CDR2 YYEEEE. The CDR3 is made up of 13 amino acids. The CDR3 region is CASSLTGGQGYTF. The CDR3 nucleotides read TGTGCCAGCAGTTTGACAGGGGGGCAAGGCTACACCTTC. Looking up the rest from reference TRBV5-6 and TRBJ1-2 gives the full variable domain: DAGVTQSPTHLIKTRGQQVTLRCSPKSGHDTVSWYQQALGQGPQFIFQYYEEEERQRGNFPDRFSGHQFPNYSSELNVNALLLGDSALYLCASSLTGGQGYTFGSGTRLTVV.

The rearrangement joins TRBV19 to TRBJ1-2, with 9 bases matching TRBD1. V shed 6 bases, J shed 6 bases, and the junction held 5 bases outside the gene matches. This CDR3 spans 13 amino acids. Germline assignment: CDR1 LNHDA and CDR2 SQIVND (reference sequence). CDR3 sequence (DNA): TGTGCCAGTAGGGTGGACAGGGGTAATGGCTACACCTTC. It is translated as CASRVDRGNGYTF.

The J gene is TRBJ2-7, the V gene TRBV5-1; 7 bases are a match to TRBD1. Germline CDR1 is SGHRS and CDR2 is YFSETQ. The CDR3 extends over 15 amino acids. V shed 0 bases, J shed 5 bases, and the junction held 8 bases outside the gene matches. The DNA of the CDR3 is TGCGCCAGCAGCTTGGTCGGCAGGGGGAGCGACGAGCAGTACTTC. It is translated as CASSLVGRGSDEQYF. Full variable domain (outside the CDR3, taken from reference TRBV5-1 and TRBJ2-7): KAGVTQTPRYLIKTRGQQVTLSCSPISGHRSVSWYQQTPGQGLQFLFEYFSETQRNKGNFPGRFSGRQFSNSRSEMNVSTLELGDSALYLCASSLVGRGSDEQYFGPGTRLTVT.

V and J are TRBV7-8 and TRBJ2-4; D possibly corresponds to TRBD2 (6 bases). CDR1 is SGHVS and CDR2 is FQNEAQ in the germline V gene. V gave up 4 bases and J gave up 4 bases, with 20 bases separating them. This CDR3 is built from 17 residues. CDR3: CASSSPASENAKNIQYF. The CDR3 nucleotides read TGTGCCAGCAGCTCGCCGGCTAGCGAGAATGCTAAAAACATTCAGTACTTC.

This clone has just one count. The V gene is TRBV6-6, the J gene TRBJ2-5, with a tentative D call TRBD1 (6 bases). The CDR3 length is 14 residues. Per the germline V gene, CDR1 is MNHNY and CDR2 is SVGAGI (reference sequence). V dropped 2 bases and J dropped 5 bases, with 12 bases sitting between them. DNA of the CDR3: TGTGCCAGCAGTTACACAGGGAGAAGGGAGACCCAGTACTTC. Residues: CASSYTGRRETQYF.